The source of this TCR beta chain is a study of blood T cells in healthy people across ages. Broader study findings: Expanded clonotype changes were possibly confounded by unknown donor CMV status. More naive CD4+ cells and higher diversity marked long-lived donors relative to aged donors.

Primed by a sample-barcoded 5' primer and a J-beta primer mix, a second PCR proceeded for 7 to 11 cycles. Sequencing recovered at least 2.5 million CDR3-containing paired-end reads from each sample. A single record per CDR3 protein comes from TCRdb applying MiXCR to the 5' RACE reads. The sample includes around 1,000,000 distinct CDR3 sequences, about two fifths of them seen just once. This CDR3 contains 18 residues. As concerns this clonotype: Its specificity is not known.

V usage is TRBV21-1 and J usage is TRBJ2-2; TRBD2 reflects the table's D call only, with no check against the DNA. TRBV21-1 is a listed pseudogene. This clonotype was sampled from a man between 18 and 35 years old in good health. Sequences were obtained from blood. Here the CDR3 DNA reads TGTGCCAGTAGCAAAGCCATACTAGCGGGGAGGAACACCGGGGAGCTGTTTTTT. It specifies CASSKAILAGRNTGELFF.